This T cell receptor beta chain was identified during a study of CXCR3-negative and CXCR3-positive naive CD8 T cells. Study-wide findings and caveats: Memory, not naive, CXCR3-negative and CXCR3-positive cells differed in TRBV-TRBJ usage.

This CDR3 contains 17 residues. Triplicates of 300,000 cells were sorted from each CD8+ T cell subset. The authors made the TRB cDNA libraries by 5' RACE using UMI labels. TCRdb reworked the 5' RACE reads into one entry per CDR3 protein, no DNA. The table for this sample gives about 41,000 distinct CDR3 sequences. Concerning this clonotype: Antigen: not known.

The chain uses TRBV12-3 or TRBV12-4 and TRBJ1-1; TCRdb indicates TRBD1, and absent DNA this call remains unverified. This clonotype was obtained from a human donor in good health. Some clones in this sample may be carry-over from other donors' samples. The sample comprised naive CXCR3- CD8+ T cells from blood. This sample's subset: CD45RO-CCR7+CD27+CD95- naive CD8+ T cells lacking CXCR3 (TNR3-). The CDR3 here is CASSLGFLGQGNTEAFF.